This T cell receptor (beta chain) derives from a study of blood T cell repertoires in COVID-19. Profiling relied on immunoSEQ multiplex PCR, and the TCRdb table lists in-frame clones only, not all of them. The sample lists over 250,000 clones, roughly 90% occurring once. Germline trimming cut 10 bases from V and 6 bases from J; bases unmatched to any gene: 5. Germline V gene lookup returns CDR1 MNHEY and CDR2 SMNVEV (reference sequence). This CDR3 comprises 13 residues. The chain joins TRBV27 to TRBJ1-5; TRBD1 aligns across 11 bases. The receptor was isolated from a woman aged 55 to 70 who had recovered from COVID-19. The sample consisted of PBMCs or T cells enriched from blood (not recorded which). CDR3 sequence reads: CATGQGARQPQHF. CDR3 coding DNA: TGTGCCACCGGACAGGGGGCTCGTCAGCCCCAGCATTTT.